The sequence of this T cell receptor (beta chain) was determined in a study of blood T cell repertoires in COVID-19. As for the study in general: Italy, Spain and the United States were the sources of the convalescent and acute COVID-19 samples.

The CDR3 has 16 residues. Germline V lookup: CDR1 MNHEY, CDR2 SVGEGT. V shed 6 bases and J 9 bases; nucleotides not matched to a gene: 15. The protocol was immunoSEQ multiplex PCR, while the TCRdb copy is restricted to in-frame clones and leaves out a portion. The table has about 130,000 clones, less than 90% seen once. The sample was peripheral blood. This receptor was taken from a woman aged 80 or over with acute or convalescent COVID-19. The chain uses TRBV6-2 or TRBV6-3 and TRBJ2-4; 9 bases map to TRBD1. The CDR3 sequence: CASRPTGTGNGPIQYF. CDR3 bases: TGTGCCAGCAGGCCTACCGGGACAGGGAATGGACCCATTCAGTACTTC.